This TCR beta chain comes out of a study of blood T cell repertoires in COVID-19. At the level of the study: Nucleic acid was either cDNA or gDNA, and it came from T cells, B-cell-depleted T cells, or PBMCs.

The table came from immunoSEQ multiplex PCR; TCRdb's copy has only in-frame clones and leaves some out. Of approximately 250,000 clones listed, about 91% were seen once; the top ten hold roughly 1.2%. Participants had their cohort set by participant-reported clinical history. Germline CDR1 and CDR2: LNHNV and YYDKDF (reference sequence). This CDR3 region has 15 residues. V lost 6 bases, J lost 4 bases, and 7 bases stayed unmatched. The receptor comes from a woman aged 40 to 50 with acute COVID-19. The sample was PBMCs or T cells enriched from blood (not recorded which). The chain has TRBV15 and TRBJ1-5; 9 bases match TRBD1. The CDR3 DNA sequence: TGTGCCACCAGAAATTATGGACAGGGGAATCAGCCCCAGCATTTT. Translated, it gives CATRNYGQGNQPQHF.